This note documents a single T cell receptor (beta chain) sequence. The target antigen is unknown. Per the authors' pipeline: ImmunoSEQ gave junction-only sequences without quality scores, so filtering differed. Method: immunoSEQ multiplex PCR; TCRdb's copy keeps in-frame clones and lacks some. V, J and clone size are taken as reported in that table, and D and trimming were inferred from the DNA itself. The sample contains millions of clones, roughly nine tenths of which appear only once. The data stem from a study of shared clonotypes between healthy human individuals. Study results and limitations: The researchers took only blood, and tissue repertoires probably look different.

Trimming cost V 4 bases and J 5 bases, with 14 bases left between them. CDR1 is LNHNV and CDR2 is YYDKDF in the germline V gene (reference sequence). This CDR3 is 14 amino acids long. The TCR comes from a man between 18 and 35 years old in good health. Sample: naive CD4+ T cells sorted from blood. Subset defined: CD45RA+ positively selected. V is TRBV15 and J is TRBJ2-5, with D possibly TRBD1 on 6 matching bases. CDR3 residues: CATSTTGNRETQYF. In DNA form, the CDR3 reads TGTGCCACCAGCACTACAGGGAATCGGGAGACCCAGTACTTC.